Shown below are 3 T cell receptor beta chains from a single sample sequenced in a study of cytomegalovirus exposure and HLA in healthy donors. Amplification used 60 Vbeta primers and 13 Jbeta primers. Measured with immunoSEQ multiplex PCR; TCRdb has only the in-frame clones, and not every one. There are about 150,000 clones in the sample, with around 1.5% held by the top ten. The specimen was PBMCs. Source of these receptors: a woman aged 50 to 60 in good health and CMV-seronegative.

The chain uses TRBV9 and TRBJ2-5; unclear D gene. Trimming left V 0 bases short and J 1 base short, with 7 bases between. Germline-derived CDR1 and CDR2 are SGDLS and YYNGEE. CDR3 length equals 14 residues. This chain's CDR3 is CASSVVSGQETQYF. The CDR3 nucleotides read TGTGCCAGCAGCGTAGTTTCAGGCCAAGAGACCCAGTACTTC.

The CDR3 coding sequence is TGTGCCAGCAGCGAATTCACAGGCTACGAGCAGTACTTC. This codes for CASSEFTGYEQYF. The rearrangement joins TRBV9 to TRBJ2-7; D possibly corresponds to TRBD1 (5 bases). In germline, CDR1 is SGDLS, CDR2 YYNGEE. Trimming took 3 bases from V and 3 from J, leaving 10 bases between them. The CDR3 spans 13 residues.

The V gene is TRBV28, the J gene TRBJ1-4, with D hard to call. The ends were cut back, 4 bases at V and 6 bases at J, with 18 bases in the middle. Germline CDR1 reads MDHEN; CDR2 reads SYDVKM. CDR3 size: 16 residues. The DNA for the CDR3 is TGTGCCAGCAGTTCTATACCCGCGGGAGGGCATGAAAAACTGTTTTTT. As protein: CASSSIPAGGHEKLFF.